This T cell receptor (beta chain) was observed in a study of T cell responses to AZD1222 COVID-19 vaccine. The study, taken as a whole, reports: Two AZD1222 doses significantly raised spike-specific TCR breadth and depth over controls. There were vaccine-associated CD4 TCRs across spike, dominant at 160-218 and 743-854. At baseline, seropositivity was found in only a handful of AZD1222 recipients. White British people made up most donors, females outnumbered males, and clonal diversity was possibly underestimated.

Concerning this clone: Its antigen is unidentified.

CDR3 length equals 15 residues. V dropped 5 bases and J dropped 0 bases, with 12 bases sitting between them. Germline V CDR1 and CDR2: SEHNR, FQNEAQ (reference sequence). Only in-frame clones appear in the TCRdb table, and some are missing; sequencing was by immunoSEQ multiplex PCR. This sample carries 150,000 to 200,000 clones, 90% to 95% of them seen once, and the ten largest clones take 9.2%. The sample here was peripheral blood, taken on day 0 of AZD1222 vaccination. The chain joins TRBV7-9 to TRBJ2-3; unclear D gene. The clonotype originates from an adult in good health. Written as DNA, the CDR3 is TGTGCCAGCAGCCAGTCGAGAACTAGCACAGATACGCAGTATTTT. As protein: CASSQSRTSTDTQYF.